A selection of T cell receptor beta chains follows, all from one sample in a study of blood T cell repertoires in COVID-19. Clones were read by immunoSEQ multiplex PCR, and TCRdb kept only the in-frame ones, dropping some. This sample carries 150,000 to 200,000 clones, 70% to 90% of them seen once, and the ten largest clones take 1.5% to 2%. Sequencing was performed on peripheral blood. Receptors were obtained from a man younger than 30 who had recovered from COVID-19. The CDR3 runs from the conserved cysteine through the conserved F or W. D genes are given only for firm matches. Only part of the rows carry a size: once, few, many, or a class if the clone is expanded.

clone size	D gene	V gene	J gene	CDR3 DNA	CDR3 protein
.	.	TRBV21-1	TRBJ2-2	TGTGCCAGCGGACAGGGTATCGACACCGGGGAGCTGTTTTTT	CASGQGIDTGELFF
.	.	TRBV10-3	TRBJ1-2	TGTGCCATTACCTCGGGGGGCGTCACCTATGGCTACACCTTC	CAITSGGVTYGYTF
.	.	TRBV20-1	TRBJ2-1	TGCGGGGGACTGAGCTACAATGAGCAGTTCTTC	CGGLSYNEQFF
.	TRBD2	TRBV2	TRBJ2-3	TGTGCCCAGCAGGGACTAGAAGCCGCAGATACGCAGTATTTT	CAQQGLEAADTQYF
.	.	TRBV7-2	TRBJ2-2	TGTGCCAGCAGCCCCGCTCAGGTGCTCACCGGGGAGCTGTTTTTT	CASSPAQVLTGELFF
.	.	TRBV6-5	TRBJ1-1	TGTGCCAGCAGTCTACAGGTGGACACTGAAGCTTTCTTT	CASSLQVDTEAFF
few	.	TRBV6-5	TRBJ2-7	TGTGCCAGCGGTCCCAAGCCCGGCGAGCAGTACTTC	CASGPKPGEQYF
.	TRBD1	TRBV24-1	TRBJ2-1	TGTGCCACCAGTGATTTTAAGGGACAGGGTGTTAATGAGCAGTTCTTC	CATSDFKGQGVNEQFF
.	.	TRBV11-2	TRBJ2-7	TGTGCCAGCAGCACAGACGGCTACGAGCAGTACTTC	CASSTDGYEQYF
once	.	TRBV9	TRBJ2-1	TGTGCCAGCAGCACCAACAGGGTGGGAGACTCCTACAATGAGCAGTTCTTC	CASSTNRVGDSYNEQFF
.	TRBD2	TRBV4-2	TRBJ2-1	TGTGCCAGCAGCCAAGAGACTAGCGCCTACAATGAGCAGTTCTTC	CASSQETSAYNEQFF
.	.	TRBV11-3	TRBJ2-1	TGTGCCAGCAGCAGCGGGCGTACTGCCTACAATGAGCAGTTCTTC	CASSSGRTAYNEQFF
.	.	TRBV18	TRBJ1-3	TGTGCCAGCTCACCACCGTCAGCTGGAAACACCATATATTTT	CASSPPSAGNTIYF
.	.	TRBV6-2/TRBV6-3	TRBJ2-7	TGTGCCAGCAGTTACGGGACTTCCTACGAGCAGTACTTC	CASSYGTSYEQYF
once	.	TRBV5-4	TRBJ1-2	TGTGCCAGCCGCGTAGCATTTTCCTATGGCTACACCTTC	CASRVAFSYGYTF
once	.	TRBV11-2	TRBJ1-2	TGTGCCAGCAGCATAAGGACTGATCCGCTCTATGGCTACACCTTC	CASSIRTDPLYGYTF
.	.	TRBV3-1/TRBV3-2	TRBJ1-1	TGTGCCAGCAGCTTCGACAGAAGGAACACTGAAGCTTTCTTT	CASSFDRRNTEAFF
.	TRBD1	TRBV3-1/TRBV3-2	TRBJ1-2	TGTGCCAGCAGCCAGGGACAGGGCTACACCTTC	CASSQGQGYTF